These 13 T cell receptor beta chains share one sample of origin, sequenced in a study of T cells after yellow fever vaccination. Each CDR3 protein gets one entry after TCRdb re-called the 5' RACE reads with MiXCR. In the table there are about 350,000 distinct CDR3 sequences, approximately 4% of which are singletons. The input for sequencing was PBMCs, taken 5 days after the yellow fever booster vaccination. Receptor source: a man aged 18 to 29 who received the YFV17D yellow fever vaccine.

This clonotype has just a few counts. The CDR3 DNA follows: TGTGCCAGCAGGAGGGGTGTCCTTGGCTACACCTTC. Amino acids: CASRRGVLGYTF. The chain employs TRBV19 and TRBJ1-2, with D possibly matching TRBD1 (5 bases). The germline V gene encodes CDR1 LNHDA and CDR2 SQIVND (reference sequence). This CDR3 contains 12 residues. The V gene lost 9 bases and the J gene lost 7 bases, with 15 bases spanning the gap.

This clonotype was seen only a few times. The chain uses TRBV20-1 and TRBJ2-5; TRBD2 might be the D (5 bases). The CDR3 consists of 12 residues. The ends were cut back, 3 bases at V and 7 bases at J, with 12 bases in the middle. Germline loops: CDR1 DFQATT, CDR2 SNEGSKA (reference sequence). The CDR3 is CSASSTIGTQYF. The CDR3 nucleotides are TGCAGTGCTAGTTCGACTATAGGGACCCAGTACTTC.

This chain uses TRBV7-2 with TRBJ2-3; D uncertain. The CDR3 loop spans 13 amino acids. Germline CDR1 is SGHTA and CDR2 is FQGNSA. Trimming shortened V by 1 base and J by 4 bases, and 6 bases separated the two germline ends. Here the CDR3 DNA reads TGTGCCAGCAGCTTAGGGGCCCCAGATACGCAGTATTTT. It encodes CASSLGAPDTQYF.

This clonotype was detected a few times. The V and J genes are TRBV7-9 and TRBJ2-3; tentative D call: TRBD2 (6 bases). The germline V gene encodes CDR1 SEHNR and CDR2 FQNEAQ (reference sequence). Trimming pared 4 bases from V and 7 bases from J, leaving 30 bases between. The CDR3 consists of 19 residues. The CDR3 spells CASSSLGAGLPPGGNTQYF. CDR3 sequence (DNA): TGTGCCAGCAGCTCCCTTGGGGCGGGGTTACCTCCCGGGGGAAATACGCAGTATTTT.

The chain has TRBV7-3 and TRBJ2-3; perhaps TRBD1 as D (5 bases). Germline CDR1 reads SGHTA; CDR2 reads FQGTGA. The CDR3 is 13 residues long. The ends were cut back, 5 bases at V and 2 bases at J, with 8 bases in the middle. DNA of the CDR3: TGTGCCAGCAGCCCGGACAACACAGATACGCAGTATTTT. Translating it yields CASSPDNTDTQYF.

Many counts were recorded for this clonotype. The CDR3 nucleotides are TGTGCCAGTAGTACGACGGGACCTCGGGACGAGCAGTACTTC. Its protein is CASSTTGPRDEQYF. The V and J genes are TRBV19 and TRBJ2-7; either TRBD1 or TRBD2 may fit D (5 bases each). V lost 4 bases and J lost 5, with 15 bases in between. CDR1 LNHDA and CDR2 SQIVND come from the germline V gene (reference sequence). This CDR3 has 14 amino acids.

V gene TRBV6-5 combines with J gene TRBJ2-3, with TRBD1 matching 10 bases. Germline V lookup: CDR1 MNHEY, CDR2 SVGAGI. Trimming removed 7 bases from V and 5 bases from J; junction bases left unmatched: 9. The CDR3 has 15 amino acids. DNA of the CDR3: TGTGCCAGCACCGCGGACAGGGGGTCGGTAGATACGCAGTATTTT. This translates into CASTADRGSVDTQYF.

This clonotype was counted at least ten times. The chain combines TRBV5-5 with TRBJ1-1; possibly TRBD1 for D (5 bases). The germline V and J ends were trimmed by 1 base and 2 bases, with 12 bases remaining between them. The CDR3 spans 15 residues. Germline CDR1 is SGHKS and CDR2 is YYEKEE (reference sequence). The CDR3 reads CASSLSPGANTEAFF. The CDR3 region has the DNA TGTGCCAGCAGCTTGTCCCCCGGGGCCAACACTGAAGCTTTCTTT.

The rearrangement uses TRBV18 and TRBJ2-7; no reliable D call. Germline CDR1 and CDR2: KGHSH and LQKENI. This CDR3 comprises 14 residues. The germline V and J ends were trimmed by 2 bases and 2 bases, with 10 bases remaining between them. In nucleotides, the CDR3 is TGTGCCAGCTCACCAGCGATCCTTACCTACGAGCAGTACTTC. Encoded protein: CASSPAILTYEQYF.

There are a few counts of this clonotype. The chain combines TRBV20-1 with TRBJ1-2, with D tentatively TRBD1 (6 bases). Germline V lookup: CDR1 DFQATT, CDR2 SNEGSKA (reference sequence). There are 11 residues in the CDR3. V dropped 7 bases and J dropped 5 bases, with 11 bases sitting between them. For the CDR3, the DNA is TGCAGTGAGGGACATCTTTATGGCTACACCTTC. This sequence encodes CSEGHLYGYTF.

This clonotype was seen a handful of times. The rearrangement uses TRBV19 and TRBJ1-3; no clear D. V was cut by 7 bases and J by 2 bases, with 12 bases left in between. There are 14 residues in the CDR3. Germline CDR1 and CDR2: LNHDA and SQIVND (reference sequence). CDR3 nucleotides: TGTGCCAGTATATCGGTGGCAACTGGAAACACCATATATTTT. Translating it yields CASISVATGNTIYF.

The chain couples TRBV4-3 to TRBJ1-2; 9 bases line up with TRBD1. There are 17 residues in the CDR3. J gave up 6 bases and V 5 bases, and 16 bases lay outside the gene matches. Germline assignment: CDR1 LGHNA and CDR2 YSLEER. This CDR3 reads CASSTYESGTGSHGYTF. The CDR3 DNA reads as TGCGCCAGCAGCACATATGAATCCGGGACAGGGTCTCATGGCTACACCTTC.

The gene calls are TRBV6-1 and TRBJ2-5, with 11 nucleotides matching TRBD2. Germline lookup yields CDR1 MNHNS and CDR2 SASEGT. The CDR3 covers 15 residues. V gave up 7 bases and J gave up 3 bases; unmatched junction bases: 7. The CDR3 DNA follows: TGTGCCAGCATTAGCGGGGGGGGCGGCGAAGAGACCCAGTACTTC. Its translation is CASISGGGGEETQYF.